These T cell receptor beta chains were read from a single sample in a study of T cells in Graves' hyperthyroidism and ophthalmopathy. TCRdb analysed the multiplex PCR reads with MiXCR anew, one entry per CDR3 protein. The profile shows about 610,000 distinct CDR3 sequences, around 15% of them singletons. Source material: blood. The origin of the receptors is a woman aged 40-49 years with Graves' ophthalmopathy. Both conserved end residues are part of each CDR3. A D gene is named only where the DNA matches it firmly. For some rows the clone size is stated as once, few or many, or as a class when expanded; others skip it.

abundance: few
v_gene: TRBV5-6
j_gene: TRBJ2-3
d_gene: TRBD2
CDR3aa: CASSLASAGAQGDTQYF

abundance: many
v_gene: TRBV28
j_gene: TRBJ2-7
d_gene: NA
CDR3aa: CASSLYAYEQYF

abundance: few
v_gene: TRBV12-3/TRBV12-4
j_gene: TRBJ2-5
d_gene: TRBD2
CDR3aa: CASSLLPVSGGPQETQYF

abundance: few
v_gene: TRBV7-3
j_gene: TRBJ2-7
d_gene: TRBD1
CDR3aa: CASSFFWTGLDEQYF

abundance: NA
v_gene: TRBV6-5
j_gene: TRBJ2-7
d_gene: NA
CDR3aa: CASSYSRGDYEQYF

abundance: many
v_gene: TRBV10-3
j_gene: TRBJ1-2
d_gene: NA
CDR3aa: CAISESSQFYGYTF

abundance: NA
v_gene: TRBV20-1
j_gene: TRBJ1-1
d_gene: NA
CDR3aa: CSATPGEGTEAFF

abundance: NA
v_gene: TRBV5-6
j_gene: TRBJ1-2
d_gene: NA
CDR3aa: CASSRPGQPGYTF

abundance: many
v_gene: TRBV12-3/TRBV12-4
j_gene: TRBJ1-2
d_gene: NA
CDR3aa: CASSLAGTDNYGYTF

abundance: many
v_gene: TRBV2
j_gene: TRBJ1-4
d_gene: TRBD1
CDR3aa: CASDPGQGNEKLFF

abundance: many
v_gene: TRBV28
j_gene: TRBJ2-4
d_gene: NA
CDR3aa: CASSLRVGSGYENIQYF

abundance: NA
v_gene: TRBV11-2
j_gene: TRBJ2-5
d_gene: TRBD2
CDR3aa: CASSSWGGENQYF

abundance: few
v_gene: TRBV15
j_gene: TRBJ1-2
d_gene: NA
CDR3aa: CATSPRGRPTNYGYTF

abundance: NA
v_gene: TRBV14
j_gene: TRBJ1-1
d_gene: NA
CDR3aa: CASSRGRPYTEAFF

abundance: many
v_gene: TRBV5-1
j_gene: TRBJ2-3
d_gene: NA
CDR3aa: CASSLGVVEGDTQYF

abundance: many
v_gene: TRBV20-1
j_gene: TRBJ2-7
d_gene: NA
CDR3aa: CSARDLLWGQLPYEQYF

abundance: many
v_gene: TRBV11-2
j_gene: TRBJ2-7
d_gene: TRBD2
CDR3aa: CASSSRTSGGLEQYF

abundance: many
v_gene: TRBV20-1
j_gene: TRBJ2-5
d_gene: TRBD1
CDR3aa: CSATGTGGEETQYF

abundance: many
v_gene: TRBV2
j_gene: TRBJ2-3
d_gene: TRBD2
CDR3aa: CASNLAGTSTDTQYF

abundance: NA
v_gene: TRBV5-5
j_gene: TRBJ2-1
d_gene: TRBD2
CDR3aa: CASSLWAGLAVNEQFF

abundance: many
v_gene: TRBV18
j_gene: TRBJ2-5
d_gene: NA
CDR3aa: CASSDYGETQYF

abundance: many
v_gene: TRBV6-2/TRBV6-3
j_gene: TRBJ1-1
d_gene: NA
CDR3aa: CASRTGQGKAFF

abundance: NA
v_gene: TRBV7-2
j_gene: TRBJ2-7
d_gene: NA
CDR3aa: CASSLIAGAGEQYF

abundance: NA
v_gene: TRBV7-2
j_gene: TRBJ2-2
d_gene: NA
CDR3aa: CASSLDVTTHGELFF

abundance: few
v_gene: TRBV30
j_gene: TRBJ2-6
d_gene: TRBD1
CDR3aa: CAWSVEGAGANVLTF

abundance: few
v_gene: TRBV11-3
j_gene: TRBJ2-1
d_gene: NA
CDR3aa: CASSLPQEEDNEQFF

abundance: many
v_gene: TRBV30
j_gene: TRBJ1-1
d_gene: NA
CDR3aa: CAWNIYREAEAFF

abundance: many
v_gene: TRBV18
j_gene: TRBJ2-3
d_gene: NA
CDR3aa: CASSPYSTDTQYF

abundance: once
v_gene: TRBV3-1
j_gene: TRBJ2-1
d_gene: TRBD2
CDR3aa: CASSPGTSGPGDEQFF

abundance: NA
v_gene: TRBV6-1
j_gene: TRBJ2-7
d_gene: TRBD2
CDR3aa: CASSDSRGYSEQYF